This T cell receptor beta chain was recovered during a study of T cell responses to AZD1222 COVID-19 vaccine (dated by TCRdb to the early 2020s). At the level of the whole study: AZD1222 recipients whose second dose came at about 4 weeks and those whose second dose came at about 12 weeks were combined into one group, since spike-specific TCR depth and breadth did not differ between the two schedules. A total of approximately 230 trial participants underwent TCR sequencing, of whom 207 received two doses of AZD1222 and 26 received two doses of the MenACWY control vaccine. Enrollment into the trials was organized by age into subgroups of 18-55, 56-69 and 70-plus years, and those subgroups contained about 160, 30 and 59 TCR-sequenced participants, respectively.

Remarks on this clone: The antigen it recognizes is unknown. No base-level quality is on record; no much larger clone is a single base apart.

The meaning of the sample's time point label: baseline before first vaccination. Samples from vaccinated people were obtained from the UK trials COV001 and COV002, which included a single-blind randomized controlled phase 2/3 trial of AZD1222 (ChAdOx1 nCoV-19) in healthy adults. Trial participant PBMC samples were collected at day 0 and day 28 after the second dose for TCRbeta chain sequencing. Overall study results and their limits: Spike-specific TCR breadth and depth rose significantly after two AZD1222 doses compared with day 0 and with MenACWY recipients. Most participants were white British and females outnumbered males, and the authors suggested that clonal diversity may have been underestimated. Conclusions about previously exposed vaccinees were limited because only a handful of AZD1222 recipients were SARS-CoV-2 seropositive at baseline. The 56-69-year group was small, and its depth increase did not reach significance, likely because of low power. Epitopes outside the regions mutated in the B.1.351 and B.1.1.7 variants were reportedly recognized by nearly half of the unique spike-specific TCRs. Because no day 14 peak-response samples were available, repertoires were characterized only after the peak T cell response. CD4 TCRs associated with the vaccine covered the entire spike protein, and the dominant responses were in regions 160-218 and 743-854.

The CDR3 regions of human TCRbeta chains were analyzed by immunosequencing. On the study's bioinformatics: TCRs in the repertoires were matched against a reference library of SARS-CoV-2-specific TCRs that had been generated with the MIRA antigen-specificity platform. Breadth meant the fraction of unique TCRs that were SARS-CoV-2-associated, whereas depth meant the fraction of total T cells that were SARS-CoV-2-associated. Using the MIRA data, each spike-specific TCR was mapped to the spike region that the TCR reacts to and placed in a CD4 or CD8 class. Log10-transformed breadth and depth values were compared by one-way ANOVA with Sidak's multiple comparisons tests. Not all clones reach the TCRdb copy of this immuneACCESS table, which keeps in-frame sequences only. Checked studies attribute under half of the gap to unresolved V genes and leave the rest unexplained. From that table come the V and J calls and clone size; the DNA was used to work out D and trimming. The sample table contains roughly 42,000 clones; only one count was recorded for over 60% of them. The ten largest clones represent about 3.6% of the sample.

V is pared back by 0 bases and J by 5 bases, with 7 bases lying between the germline termini. CDR1 and CDR2 are read off the germline V gene as SGDLS and YYNGEE. Reading from cysteine to phenylalanine, the CDR3 counts 13 amino acids. This entry keeps only the CDR3 DNA: 39 bases, framed from base 1. The clonotype was recovered from an adult in good health. The V and J segments used are TRBV9 and TRBJ2-3; the D gene cannot be named for sure. Specimen: peripheral blood, collected on day 0 of AZD1222 vaccination. In nucleotide form, the sequence is TGTGCCAGCAGCGTAGTCAGAGAAGATACGCAGTATTTT. Its protein is CASSVVREDTQYF.